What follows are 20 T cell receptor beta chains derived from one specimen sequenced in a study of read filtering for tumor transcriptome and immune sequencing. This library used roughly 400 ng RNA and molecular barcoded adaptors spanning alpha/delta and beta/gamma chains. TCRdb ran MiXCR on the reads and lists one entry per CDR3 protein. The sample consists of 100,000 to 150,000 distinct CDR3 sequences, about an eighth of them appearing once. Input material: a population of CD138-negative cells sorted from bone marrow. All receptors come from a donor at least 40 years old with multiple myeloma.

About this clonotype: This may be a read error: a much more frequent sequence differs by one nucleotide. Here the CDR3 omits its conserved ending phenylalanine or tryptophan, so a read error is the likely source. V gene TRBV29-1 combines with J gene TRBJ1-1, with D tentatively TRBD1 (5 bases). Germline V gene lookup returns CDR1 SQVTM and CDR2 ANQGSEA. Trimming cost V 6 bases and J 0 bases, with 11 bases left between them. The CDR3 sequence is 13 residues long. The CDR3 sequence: CSVATTVNTEAFL. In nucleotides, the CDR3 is TGCAGCGTGGCGACGACAGTGAACACTGAAGCTTTCCTT.

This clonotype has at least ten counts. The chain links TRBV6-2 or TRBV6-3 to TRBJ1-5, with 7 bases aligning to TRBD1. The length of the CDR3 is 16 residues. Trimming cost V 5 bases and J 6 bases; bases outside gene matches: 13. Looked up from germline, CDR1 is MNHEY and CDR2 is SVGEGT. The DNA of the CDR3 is TGTGCCAGCAGTCCTTACCGACAGGGCGTTACTCAGCCCCAGCATTTT. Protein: CASSPYRQGVTQPQHF.

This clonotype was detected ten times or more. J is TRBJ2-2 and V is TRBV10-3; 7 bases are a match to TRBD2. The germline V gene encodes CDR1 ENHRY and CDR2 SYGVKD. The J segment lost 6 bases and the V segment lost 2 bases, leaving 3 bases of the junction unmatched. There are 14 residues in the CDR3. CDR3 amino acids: CAISEAGEAGELFF. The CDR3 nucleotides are TGTGCCATCAGTGAGGCGGGGGAGGCCGGGGAGCTGTTTTTT.

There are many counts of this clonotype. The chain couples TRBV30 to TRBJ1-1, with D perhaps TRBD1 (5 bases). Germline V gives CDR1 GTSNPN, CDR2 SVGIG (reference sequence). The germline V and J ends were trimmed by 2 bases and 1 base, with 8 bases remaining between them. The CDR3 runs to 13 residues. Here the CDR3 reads CAWSTTGNTEAFF. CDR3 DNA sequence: TGTGCCTGGAGTACTACAGGGAACACTGAAGCTTTCTTT.

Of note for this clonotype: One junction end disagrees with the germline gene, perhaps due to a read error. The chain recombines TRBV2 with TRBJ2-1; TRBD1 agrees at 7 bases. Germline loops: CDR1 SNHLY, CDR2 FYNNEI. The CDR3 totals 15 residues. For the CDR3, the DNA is TGTGCCAGCAGATCGGGACAGATATCCCACAATGAGCAGTTCTTT. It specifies CASRSGQISHNEQFF.

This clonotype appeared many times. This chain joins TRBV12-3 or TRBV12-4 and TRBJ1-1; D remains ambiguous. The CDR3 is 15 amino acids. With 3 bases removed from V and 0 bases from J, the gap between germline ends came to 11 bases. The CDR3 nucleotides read TGTGCCAGCAGTTTTCTTTCCAGCATGAACACTGAAGCTTTCTTT. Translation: CASSFLSSMNTEAFF.

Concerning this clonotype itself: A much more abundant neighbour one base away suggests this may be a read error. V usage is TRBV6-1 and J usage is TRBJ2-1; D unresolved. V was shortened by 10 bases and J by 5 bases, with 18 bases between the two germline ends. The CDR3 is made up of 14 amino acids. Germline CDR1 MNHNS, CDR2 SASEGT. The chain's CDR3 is CATTWAWPDNEQFF. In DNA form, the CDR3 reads TGTGCCACTACATGGGCATGGCCTGACAATGAGCAGTTCTTC.

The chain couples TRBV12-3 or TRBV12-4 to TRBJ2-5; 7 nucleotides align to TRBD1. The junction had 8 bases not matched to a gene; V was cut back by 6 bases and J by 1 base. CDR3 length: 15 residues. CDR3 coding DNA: TGTGCCAGCAGCACGGGACAGACCCTCCAAGAGACCCAGTACTTC. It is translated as CASSTGQTLQETQYF.

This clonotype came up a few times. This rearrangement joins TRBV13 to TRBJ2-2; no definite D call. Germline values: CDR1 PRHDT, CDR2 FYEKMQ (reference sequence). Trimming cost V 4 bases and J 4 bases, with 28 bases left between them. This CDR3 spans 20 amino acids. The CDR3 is CASSYIILQSTIKGTGELFF. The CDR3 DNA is TGTGCCAGCAGCTACATCATTTTACAGTCTACGATAAAAGGCACCGGGGAGCTGTTTTTT.

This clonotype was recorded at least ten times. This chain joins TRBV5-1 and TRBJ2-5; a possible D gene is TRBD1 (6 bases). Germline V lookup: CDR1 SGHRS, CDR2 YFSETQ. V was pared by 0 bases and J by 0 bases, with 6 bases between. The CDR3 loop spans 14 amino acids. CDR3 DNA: TGCGCCAGCAGCTTGGGGACAGACCAAGAGACCCAGTACTTC. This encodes CASSLGTDQETQYF.

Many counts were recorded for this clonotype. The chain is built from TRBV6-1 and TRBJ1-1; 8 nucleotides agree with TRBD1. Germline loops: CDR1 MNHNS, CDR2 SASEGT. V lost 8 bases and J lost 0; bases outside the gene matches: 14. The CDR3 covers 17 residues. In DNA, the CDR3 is TGTGCCAGCCGAGACGCAGGGGGCCAAAGGTTGAACACTGAAGCTTTCTTT. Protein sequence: CASRDAGGQRLNTEAFF.

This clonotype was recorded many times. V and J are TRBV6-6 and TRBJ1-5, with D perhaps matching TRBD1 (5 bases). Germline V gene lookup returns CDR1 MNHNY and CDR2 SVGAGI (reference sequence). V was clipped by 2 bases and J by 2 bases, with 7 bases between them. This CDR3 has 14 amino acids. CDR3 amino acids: CASSYGGGNQPQHF. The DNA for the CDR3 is TGTGCCAGCAGTTACGGGGGAGGCAATCAGCCCCAGCATTTT.

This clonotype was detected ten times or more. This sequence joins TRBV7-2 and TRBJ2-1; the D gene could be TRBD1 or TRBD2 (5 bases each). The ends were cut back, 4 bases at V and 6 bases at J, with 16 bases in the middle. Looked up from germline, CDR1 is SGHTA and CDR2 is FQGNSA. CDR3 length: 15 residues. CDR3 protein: CASSSPLGVANEQFF. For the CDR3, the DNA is TGTGCCAGCAGCTCCCCGCTGGGGGTGGCCAATGAGCAGTTCTTC. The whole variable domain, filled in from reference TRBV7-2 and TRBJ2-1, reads GAGVSQSPSNKVTEKGKDVELRCDPISGHTALYWYRQSLGQGLEFLIYFQGNSAPDKSGLPSDRFSAERTGGSVSTLTIQRTQQEDSAVYLCASSSPLGVANEQFFGPGTRLTVL.

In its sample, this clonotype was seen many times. The CDR3 here is CASRILAGGPRETQYF. The CDR3 bases are TGCGCCAGCCGGATTTTAGCGGGAGGACCTCGCGAGACCCAGTACTTC. The V gene is TRBV5-1, the J gene TRBJ2-5; 10 bases fit TRBD2. J lost 5 bases, V lost 7 bases, and 14 bases had no gene match. The CDR3 length is 16 residues. Germline values: CDR1 SGHRS, CDR2 YFSETQ.

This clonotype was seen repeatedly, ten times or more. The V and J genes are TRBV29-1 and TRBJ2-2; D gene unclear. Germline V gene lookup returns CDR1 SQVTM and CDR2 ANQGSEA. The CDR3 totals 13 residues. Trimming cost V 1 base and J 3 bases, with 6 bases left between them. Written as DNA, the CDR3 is TGCAGCGTTGAAGCTTGGGACACCGGGGAGCTGTTTTTT. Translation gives CSVEAWDTGELFF.

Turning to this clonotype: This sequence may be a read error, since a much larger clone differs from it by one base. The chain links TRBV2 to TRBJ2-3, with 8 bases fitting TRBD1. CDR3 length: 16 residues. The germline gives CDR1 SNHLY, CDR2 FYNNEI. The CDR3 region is CASSDRGRWSTDMQYF. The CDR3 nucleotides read TGTGCCAGCAGTGACAGGGGGCGGTGGAGCACAGATATGCAGTATTTT.

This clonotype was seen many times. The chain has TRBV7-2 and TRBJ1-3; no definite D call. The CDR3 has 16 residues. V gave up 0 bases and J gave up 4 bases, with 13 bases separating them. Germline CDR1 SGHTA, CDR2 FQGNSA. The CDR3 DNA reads TGTGCCAGCAGCTTAGCCGATCCGGTAACGGGAAACACCATATATTTT. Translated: CASSLADPVTGNTIYF.

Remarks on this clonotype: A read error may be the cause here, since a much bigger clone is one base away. CDR3 coding DNA: TGCGCCAGCAGTTCCCTAGCAGGGGGCTCCTACAATGAGCAGTTCTTC. Protein product: CASSSLAGGSYNEQFF. The rearrangement uses TRBV5-1 and TRBJ2-1; TRBD1 matches 7 bases. With V trimmed by 5 bases and J by 0 bases, 8 bases remained unmatched. The CDR3 has 16 residues. Germline V CDR1 and CDR2: SGHRS, YFSETQ.

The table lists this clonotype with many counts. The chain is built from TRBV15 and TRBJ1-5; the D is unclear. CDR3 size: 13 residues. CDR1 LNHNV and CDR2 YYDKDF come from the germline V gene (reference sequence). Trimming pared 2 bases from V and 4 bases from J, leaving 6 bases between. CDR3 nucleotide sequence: TGTGCCACCAGCAGATACAGAAATCAGCCCCAGCATTTT. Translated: CATSRYRNQPQHF.

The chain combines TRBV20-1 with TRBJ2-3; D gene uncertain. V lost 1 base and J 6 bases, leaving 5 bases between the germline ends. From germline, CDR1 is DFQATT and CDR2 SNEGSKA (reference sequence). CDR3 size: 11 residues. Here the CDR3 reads CSARAPDTQYF. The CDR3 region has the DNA TGCAGTGCTAGAGCCCCCGATACGCAGTATTTT.